The next 9 T cell receptor beta chains were all read from a single sample in a study of cytomegalovirus exposure and HLA in healthy donors. 13 Jbeta primers and 60 Vbeta primers were used for the PCR. Sequencing used immunoSEQ multiplex PCR; TCRdb keeps in-frame clones, though not all of them. The profile shows 120,000 or so clones, roughly two thirds of them singletons. The sequenced sample consisted of PBMCs. The receptors come from a man aged 30 to 45 in good health and CMV-seropositive.

For the CDR3, the DNA is TGCGCCAGCAGCTTGACAGCCGGGAAAGCTTTCTTT. It specifies CASSLTAGKAFF. This rearrangement joins TRBV5-1 to TRBJ1-1, with D uncertain. Looked up from germline, CDR1 is SGHRS and CDR2 is YFSETQ. V dropped 1 base and J dropped 9 bases, with 10 bases sitting between them. This CDR3 contains 12 residues.

This clone has more than one count but fewer than ten. This chain connects TRBV28 to TRBJ1-6; the D is unclear. V lost 2 bases to trimming and J lost 10 bases, with 9 bases between them. This CDR3 contains 13 residues. CDR1 is MDHEN, CDR2 SYDVKM, per germline. CDR3 region: CASSLERASPLHF. DNA for the CDR3: TGTGCCAGCAGTTTAGAGCGGGCGTCACCCCTCCACTTT.

This chain links TRBV5-6 with TRBJ1-2, with no clear D. V lost 3 bases and J lost 7, with 13 bases in between. The CDR3 sequence is 13 residues long. The germline V gene encodes CDR1 SGHDT and CDR2 YYEEEE. CDR3 nucleotides: TGTGCCAGCAGCTCTAGGCGATACGGTGGCTACACCTTC. Protein sequence: CASSSRRYGGYTF.

The gene calls are TRBV6-5 and TRBJ1-1; TRBD1 might be the D (6 bases). Germline lookup yields CDR1 MNHEY and CDR2 SVGAGI. The CDR3 is made up of 15 amino acids. Trimming removed 2 bases from V and 2 bases from J, with 12 bases in between. The CDR3 coding sequence is TGTGCCAGCAGTTACGGGGGCCTACCCAACACTGAAGCTTTCTTT. It yields the protein CASSYGGLPNTEAFF.

This clone is a singleton in its sample. The chain couples TRBV7-8 to TRBJ2-5; TRBD1 aligns across 8 bases. The CDR3 runs to 18 residues. Germline V gives CDR1 SGHVS, CDR2 FQNEAQ. Losses at the gene ends were 4 bases for V and 4 bases for J; bases not matched to a gene: 17. The CDR3 coding sequence is TGTGCCAGCAGCTGGGGGGACCACCTCGGACAGGGAGGAGAGACCCAGTACTTC. It codes for CASSWGDHLGQGGETQYF. Full variable domain (missing parts from reference TRBV7-8 and TRBJ2-5): GAGVSQSPRYKVAKRGQDVALRCDPISGHVSLFWYQQALGQGPEFLTYFQNEAQLDKSGLPSDRFFAERPEGSVSTLKIQRTQQEDSAVYLCASSWGDHLGQGGETQYFGPGTRLLVL.

The V and J genes are TRBV9 and TRBJ2-5, with 9 bases identical to TRBD2. The germline V gene has CDR1 SGDLS and CDR2 YYNGEE. J lost 4 bases, V lost 4 bases, and 5 bases had no gene match. The CDR3 consists of 14 residues. CDR3 bases: TGTGCCAGCAGCCCCCAACTAGCGGGAGAGACCCAGTACTTC. Its translation: CASSPQLAGETQYF.

A few counts support this clone. The V gene is TRBV27, the J gene TRBJ1-1; 7 nucleotides agree with TRBD1. J lost 1 base, V lost 4 bases, and 3 bases had no gene match. This CDR3 has 14 amino acids. CDR1 and CDR2 from the germline V gene are MNHEY and SMNVEV (reference sequence). For the CDR3, the DNA is TGTGCCAGCAGTTCAGGGACAGCGAACACTGAAGCTTTCTTT. Translation gives CASSSGTANTEAFF.

The chain is built from TRBV14 and TRBJ2-3; no firm D call. CDR3 length equals 14 residues. The V end lost 4 bases, the J end lost 4 bases, and 12 bases lay between the germline ends. The V gene's germline CDR1 is SGHDN and CDR2 FVKESK. CDR3 DNA: TGTGCCAGCAGCCTCACTGGAGCGCCAGATACGCAGTATTTT. Translated: CASSLTGAPDTQYF.

Points on this clone: Germline and junction disagree at one end, which may indicate a read error. In nucleotides, the CDR3 is TGTTCCAGCAGCCACCAGAGGTACAGGGACGACACTGAAGCTTTCTTT. It specifies CSSSHQRYRDDTEAFF. This chain connects TRBV7-9 to TRBJ1-1, with TRBD1 as a possible D gene (6 bases). The length of the CDR3 is 16 residues. In germline, CDR1 is SEHNR, CDR2 FQNEAQ (reference sequence).